These 18 T cell receptor beta chains were sequenced from one sample in a study of T cell responses to AZD1222 COVID-19 vaccine. Generated by immunoSEQ multiplex PCR, the TCRdb table keeps only in-frame clones and is missing some. The sample has under 150,000 clones; around 84% are singletons. The specimen was peripheral blood, collected 28 days after the second AZD1222 dose. These receptor sequences come from an adult who received the AZD1222 COVID-19 vaccine.

This clone came up a few times. The chain uses TRBV6-5 and TRBJ1-5; maybe TRBD1 (5 bases). Germline CDR1 is MNHEY and CDR2 is SVGAGI. The CDR3 totals 15 residues. Trimming stripped 6 bases from V and 5 bases from J, with 17 bases between. CDR3 residues: CASSPRLLGDQPQHF. The CDR3 nucleotides are TGTGCCAGCAGCCCACGACTGTTGGGGGATCAGCCCCAGCATTTT.

The chain carries TRBV7-9 and TRBJ2-2; 10 positions match TRBD2. Germline loops: CDR1 SEHNR, CDR2 FQNEAQ (reference sequence). The CDR3 is 15 amino acids. The J segment lost 4 bases and the V segment lost 2 bases, leaving 1 base of the junction unmatched. The CDR3: CASSLKRGGTGELFF. CDR3 nucleotide sequence: TGTGCCAGCAGCTTAAAGCGGGGGGGCACCGGGGAGCTGTTTTTT.

CDR3 protein: CSVGWGQKNYGYTF. DNA of the CDR3: TGCAGCGTTGGCTGGGGACAGAAAAACTATGGCTACACCTTC. The V gene is TRBV29-1, the J gene TRBJ1-2; 7 nucleotides align to TRBD1. With V trimmed by 4 bases and J by 2 bases, 7 bases remained unmatched. Germline V lookup: CDR1 SQVTM, CDR2 ANQGSEA. CDR3 length equals 14 residues.

V gene TRBV7-2 combines with J gene TRBJ1-2; 7 bases are shared with TRBD1. CDR1 is SGHTA and CDR2 is FQGNSA in the germline V gene. Trimming removed 4 bases from V and 8 bases from J; junction bases left unmatched: 10. The CDR3 runs 14 residues. CDR3 DNA sequence: TGTGCCAGCAGCTACCGGGACAGCGAAAACGGCTACACCTTC. This gives the protein CASSYRDSENGYTF.

CDR3 in DNA: TGCGCCAGCAGCCAAGTAGCCGGGCAGCCCCAGCATTTT. Translation: CASSQVAGQPQHF. The V and J genes are TRBV4-3 and TRBJ1-5, with unresolved D. V dropped 1 base and J dropped 7 bases, with 8 bases sitting between them. CDR3 size: 13 residues. Germline-derived CDR1 and CDR2 are LGHNA and YSLEER.

The chain employs TRBV30 and TRBJ1-2; perhaps TRBD1 as D (6 bases). This CDR3 has 11 residues. Germline V CDR1 and CDR2: GTSNPN, SVGIG (reference sequence). V was cut by 1 base and J by 6 bases, with 6 bases left in between. The DNA for the CDR3 is TGTGCCTGGAGTGCAGGGGATGGCTACACCTTC. Residues: CAWSAGDGYTF.

The V call is TRBV27, the J call TRBJ2-1; D is possibly TRBD1 (6 bases). The germline V and J ends were trimmed by 2 bases and 6 bases, with 14 bases remaining between them. The CDR3 is 15 residues long. Germline values: CDR1 MNHEY, CDR2 SMNVEV (reference sequence). The CDR3 protein is CASSLDRSLFNEQFF. CDR3 DNA: TGTGCCAGCAGTTTAGACAGGAGCTTATTCAATGAGCAGTTCTTC.

The chain joins TRBV7-2 to TRBJ1-4; 8 bases line up with TRBD1. The V gene end was trimmed by 3 bases and the J gene end by 8 bases; junction bases not matched to a gene: 2. Germline V lookup: CDR1 SGHTA, CDR2 FQGNSA. The CDR3 spans 13 residues. CDR3 loop: CASSFGTGEKLFF. Here the CDR3 DNA reads TGTGCCAGCAGCTTCGGGACAGGAGAAAAACTGTTTTTT.

This rearrangement joins TRBV3-1 (or the pseudogene TRBV3-2) to TRBJ1-2; 9 nucleotides align to TRBD1. The V gene end was trimmed by 5 bases and the J gene end by 4 bases; junction bases not matched to a gene: 11. Germline V gene data show CDR1 as LGHDT and CDR2 as YNNKEL (reference sequence). The CDR3 runs 16 residues. The chain's CDR3 is CASSRSRDRDSYGYTF. CDR3 nucleotide sequence: TGTGCCAGCAGCAGAAGCCGGGACAGGGATTCCTATGGCTACACCTTC.

The gene calls are TRBV11-2 and TRBJ1-2; no clear D gene. Trimming shortened V by 0 bases and J by 3 bases, and 5 bases separated the two germline ends. CDR3 length: 13 amino acids. Germline values: CDR1 SGHAT, CDR2 FQNNGV. The CDR3 spells CASSLDLHYGYTF. The DNA for the CDR3 is TGTGCCAGCAGCTTAGATCTGCACTATGGCTACACCTTC. Complete variable domain (other parts from reference TRBV11-2 and TRBJ1-2): EAGVAQSPRYKIIEKRQSVAFWCNPISGHATLYWYQQILGQGPKLLIQFQNNGVVDDSQLPKDRFSAERLKGVDSTLKIQPAKLEDSAVYLCASSLDLHYGYTFGSGTRLTVV.

The table lists this clone with a count of one. The rearrangement joins TRBV12-3 or TRBV12-4 to TRBJ1-2; D unclear. The CDR3 loop spans 10 amino acids. V lost 5 bases to trimming and J lost 7 bases, with 5 bases between them. The CDR3 DNA reads TGTGCCAGCAGTAAGGGTGGCTACACCTTC. Amino acids: CASSKGGYTF.

This clone was observed once. The V gene is TRBV9, the J gene TRBJ1-4; a weak D match, TRBD1 (5 bases). There are 16 residues in the CDR3. Per germline, CDR1 SGDLS and CDR2 YYNGEE. Deletions cut 3 bases from V and 8 bases from J, with 20 bases between. The CDR3 reads CASSASRQSGMEKLFF. The DNA of the CDR3 is TGTGCCAGCAGCGCCTCACGACAGTCGGGGATGGAAAAACTGTTTTTT. Together with reference TRBV9 and TRBJ1-4, the CDR3 gives the full variable domain: DSGVTQTPKHLITATGQRVTLRCSPRSGDLSVYWYQQSLDQGLQFLIQYYNGEERAKGNILERFSAQQFPDLHSELNLSSLELGDSALYFCASSASRQSGMEKLFFGSGTQLSVL.

CDR3 coding DNA: TGCGCCAGCAGCTTGAGACTCCCGACTTCAGATACGCAGTATTTT. It is translated as CASSLRLPTSDTQYF. This chain connects TRBV5-1 to TRBJ2-3; D is ambiguous. The V end was cut by 1 base, the J end by 4 bases, with 13 bases between. Germline V gene data show CDR1 as SGHRS and CDR2 as YFSETQ. The CDR3 is 15 amino acids. Together with reference TRBV5-1 and TRBJ2-3, the CDR3 gives the full variable domain: KAGVTQTPRYLIKTRGQQVTLSCSPISGHRSVSWYQQTPGQGLQFLFEYFSETQRNKGNFPGRFSGRQFSNSRSEMNVSTLELGDSALYLCASSLRLPTSDTQYFGPGTRLTVL.

The V call is TRBV28, the J call TRBJ2-7, with 8 bases aligning to TRBD1. The CDR3 runs 14 residues. Trimming took 2 bases from V and 4 from J; bases not matched to a gene: 4. Germline lookup yields CDR1 MDHEN and CDR2 SYDVKM. CDR3 loop: CASSLVQGVYEQYF. The DNA of the CDR3 is TGTGCCAGCAGTTTAGTACAGGGGGTATACGAGCAGTACTTC.

This chain joins TRBV28 and TRBJ1-5, with D uncertain. The germline gives CDR1 MDHEN, CDR2 SYDVKM. V was pared by 5 bases and J by 2 bases, with 16 bases between. The CDR3 is 16 amino acids. The CDR3 here is CASSLSAYGGNQPQHF. CDR3 bases: TGTGCCAGCAGTCTTTCTGCGTATGGGGGCAATCAGCCCCAGCATTTT.

The gene calls are TRBV6-5 and TRBJ1-5, with D unclear. Trimming removed 8 bases from V and 1 base from J, with 9 bases in between. Germline V gives CDR1 MNHEY, CDR2 SVGAGI. The CDR3 spans 13 residues. CDR3 nucleotides: TGTGCCAGCCAACTAAGGAGCAATCAGCCCCAGCATTTT. This gives the protein CASQLRSNQPQHF.

The V gene is TRBV19, the J gene TRBJ1-6, with 7 bases fitting TRBD1. V shed 4 bases and J 8 bases; nucleotides not matched to a gene: 8. CDR3 length: 15 residues. Germline V gene lookup returns CDR1 LNHDA and CDR2 SQIVND (reference sequence). The CDR3: CASSTIDREDSPLHF. The CDR3 DNA reads as TGTGCCAGTAGTACGATAGACAGGGAGGATTCACCCCTCCACTTT.

This chain uses TRBV5-1 with TRBJ1-4; D not certain. Germline CDR1 SGHRS, CDR2 YFSETQ. This CDR3 comprises 14 residues. With 4 bases removed from V and 4 bases from J, the gap between germline ends came to 11 bases. The CDR3 here is CASSPRTVNEKLFF. The CDR3 region has the DNA TGCGCCAGCAGCCCGAGGACGGTTAATGAAAAACTGTTTTTT.